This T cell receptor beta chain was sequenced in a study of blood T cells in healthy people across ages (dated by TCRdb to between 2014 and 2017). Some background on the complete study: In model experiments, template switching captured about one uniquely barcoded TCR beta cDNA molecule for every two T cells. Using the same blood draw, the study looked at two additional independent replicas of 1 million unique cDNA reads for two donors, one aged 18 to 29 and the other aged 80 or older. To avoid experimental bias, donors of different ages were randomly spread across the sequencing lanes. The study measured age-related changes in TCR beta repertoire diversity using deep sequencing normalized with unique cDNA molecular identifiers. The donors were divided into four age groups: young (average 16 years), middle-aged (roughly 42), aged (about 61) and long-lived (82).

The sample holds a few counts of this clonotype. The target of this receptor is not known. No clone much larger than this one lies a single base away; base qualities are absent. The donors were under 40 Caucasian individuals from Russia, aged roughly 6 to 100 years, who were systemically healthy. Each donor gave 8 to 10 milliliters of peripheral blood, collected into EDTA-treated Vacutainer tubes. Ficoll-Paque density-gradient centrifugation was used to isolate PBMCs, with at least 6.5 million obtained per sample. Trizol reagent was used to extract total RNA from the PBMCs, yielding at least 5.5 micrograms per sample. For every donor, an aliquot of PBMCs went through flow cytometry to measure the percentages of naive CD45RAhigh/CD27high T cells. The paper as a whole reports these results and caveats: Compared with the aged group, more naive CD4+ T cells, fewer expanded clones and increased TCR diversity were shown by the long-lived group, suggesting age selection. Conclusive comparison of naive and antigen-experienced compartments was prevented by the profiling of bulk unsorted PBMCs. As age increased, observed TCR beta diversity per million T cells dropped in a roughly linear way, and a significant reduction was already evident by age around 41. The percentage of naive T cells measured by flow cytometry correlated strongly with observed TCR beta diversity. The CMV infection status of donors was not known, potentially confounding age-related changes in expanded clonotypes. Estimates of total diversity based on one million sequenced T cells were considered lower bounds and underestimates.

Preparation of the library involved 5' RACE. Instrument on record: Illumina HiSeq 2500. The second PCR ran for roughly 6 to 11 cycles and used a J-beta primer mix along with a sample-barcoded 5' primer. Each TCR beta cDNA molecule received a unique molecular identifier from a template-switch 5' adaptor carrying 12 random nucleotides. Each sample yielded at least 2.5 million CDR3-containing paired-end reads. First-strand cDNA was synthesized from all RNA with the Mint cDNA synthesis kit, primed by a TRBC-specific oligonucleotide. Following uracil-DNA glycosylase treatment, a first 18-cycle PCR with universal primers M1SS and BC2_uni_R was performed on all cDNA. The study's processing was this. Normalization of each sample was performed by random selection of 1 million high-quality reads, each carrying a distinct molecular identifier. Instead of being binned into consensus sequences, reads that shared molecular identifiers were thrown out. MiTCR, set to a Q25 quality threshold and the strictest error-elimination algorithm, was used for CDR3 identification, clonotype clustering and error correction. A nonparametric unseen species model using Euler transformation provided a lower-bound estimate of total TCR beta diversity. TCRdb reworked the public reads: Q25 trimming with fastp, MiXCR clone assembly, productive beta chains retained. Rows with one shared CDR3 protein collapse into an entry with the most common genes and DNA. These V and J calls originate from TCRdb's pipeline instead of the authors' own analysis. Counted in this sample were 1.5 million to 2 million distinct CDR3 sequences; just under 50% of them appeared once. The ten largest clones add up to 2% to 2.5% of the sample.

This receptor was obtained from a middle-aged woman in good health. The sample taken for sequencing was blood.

The DNA sequence follows: TGTGCCAGCAGCGACTCCGGGGGCGCGTGGGAGACCCAGTACTTC. Translation gives CASSDSGGAWETQYF. In this chain, TRBV9 is recombined with TRBJ2-5, with the D call perhaps TRBD1 or TRBD2, each one matching 6 bases. The CDR3 numbers 15 residues from cysteine through phenylalanine. The sequence is cut down to CDR3 DNA, 45 bases in frame from base 1. From the germline V gene, CDR1 is SGDLS and CDR2 is YYNGEE. V lost 3 bases and J lost 5 bases; the stretch between them is 17 bases long.